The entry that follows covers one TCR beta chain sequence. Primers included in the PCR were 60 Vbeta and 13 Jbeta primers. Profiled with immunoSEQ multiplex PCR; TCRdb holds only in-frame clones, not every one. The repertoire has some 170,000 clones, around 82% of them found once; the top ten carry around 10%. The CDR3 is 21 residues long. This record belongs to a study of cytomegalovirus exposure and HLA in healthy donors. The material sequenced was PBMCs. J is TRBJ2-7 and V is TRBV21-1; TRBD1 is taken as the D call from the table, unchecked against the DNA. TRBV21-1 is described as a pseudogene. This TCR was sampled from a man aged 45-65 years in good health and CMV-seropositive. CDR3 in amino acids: CASSETGYLGAHKSGKDEQYF. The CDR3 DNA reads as TGTGCCAGCAGCGAAACCGGTTATCTGGGGGCGCATAAGTCGGGGAAAGACGAGCAGTACTTC.